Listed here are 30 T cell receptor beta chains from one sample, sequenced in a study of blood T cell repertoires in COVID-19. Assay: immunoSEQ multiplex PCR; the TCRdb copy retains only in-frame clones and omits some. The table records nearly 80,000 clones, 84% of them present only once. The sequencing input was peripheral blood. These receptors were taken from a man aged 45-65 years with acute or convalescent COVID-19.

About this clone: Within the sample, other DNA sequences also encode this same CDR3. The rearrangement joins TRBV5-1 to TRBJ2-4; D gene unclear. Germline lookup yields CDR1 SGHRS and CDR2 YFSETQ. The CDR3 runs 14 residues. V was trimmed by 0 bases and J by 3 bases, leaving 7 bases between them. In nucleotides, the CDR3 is TGCGCCAGCAGCTTGGATAGAGACAAAAACATTCAGTACTTC. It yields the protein CASSLDRDKNIQYF.

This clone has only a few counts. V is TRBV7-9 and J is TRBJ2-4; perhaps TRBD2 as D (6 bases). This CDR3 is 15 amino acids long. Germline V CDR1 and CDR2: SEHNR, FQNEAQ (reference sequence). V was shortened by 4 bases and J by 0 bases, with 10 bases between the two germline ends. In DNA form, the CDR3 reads TGTGCCAGCAGCTCACTAGCTCTAGCCAAAAACATTCAGTACTTC. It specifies CASSSLALAKNIQYF. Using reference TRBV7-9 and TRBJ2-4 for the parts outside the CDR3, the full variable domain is DTGVSQNPRHKITKRGQNVTFRCDPISEHNRLYWYRQTLGQGPEFLTYFQNEAQLEKSRLLSDRFSAERPKGSFSTLEIQRTEQGDSAMYLCASSSLALAKNIQYFGAGTRLSVL.

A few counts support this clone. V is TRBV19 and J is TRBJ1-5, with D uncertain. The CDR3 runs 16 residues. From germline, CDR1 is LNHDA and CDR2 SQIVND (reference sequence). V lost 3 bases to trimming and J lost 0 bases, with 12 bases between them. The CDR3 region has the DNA TGTGCCAGTAGTATTAACTATCGGTATAGCAATCAGCCCCAGCATTTT. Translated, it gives CASSINYRYSNQPQHF.

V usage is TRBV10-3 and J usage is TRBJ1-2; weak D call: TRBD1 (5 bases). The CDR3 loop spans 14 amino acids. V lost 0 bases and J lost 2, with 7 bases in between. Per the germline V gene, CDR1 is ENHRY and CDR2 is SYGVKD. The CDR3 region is CAISESGLNYGYTF. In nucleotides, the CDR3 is TGTGCCATCAGTGAGTCGGGACTCAACTATGGCTACACCTTC.

The CDR3 here is CASREEVNTEAFF. The CDR3 DNA reads as TGTGCCAGCAGGGAAGAGGTTAACACTGAAGCTTTCTTT. The chain combines TRBV7-2 with TRBJ1-1; no clear D gene. CDR1 is SGHTA, CDR2 FQGNSA, per germline. Trimming stripped 6 bases from V and 2 bases from J, with 10 bases between. CDR3 size: 13 residues.

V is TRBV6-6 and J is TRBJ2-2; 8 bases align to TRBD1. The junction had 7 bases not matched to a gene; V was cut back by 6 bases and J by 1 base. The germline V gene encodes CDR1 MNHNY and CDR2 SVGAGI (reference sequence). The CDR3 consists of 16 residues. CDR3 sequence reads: CASSLSGTGNTGELFF. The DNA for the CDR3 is TGTGCCAGCAGCCTCTCCGGGACAGGGAACACCGGGGAGCTGTTTTTT.

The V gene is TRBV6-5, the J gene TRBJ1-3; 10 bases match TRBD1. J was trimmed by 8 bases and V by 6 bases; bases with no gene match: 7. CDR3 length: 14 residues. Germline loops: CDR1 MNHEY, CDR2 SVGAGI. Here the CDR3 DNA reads TGTGCCAGCAGATCTCTGGGACAGGGGCACACCATATATTTT. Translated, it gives CASRSLGQGHTIYF.

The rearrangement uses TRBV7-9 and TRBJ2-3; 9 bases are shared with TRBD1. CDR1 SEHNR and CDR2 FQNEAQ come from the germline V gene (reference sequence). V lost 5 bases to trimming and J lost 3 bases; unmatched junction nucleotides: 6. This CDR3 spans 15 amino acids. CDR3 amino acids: CASSPDRGLTDTQYF. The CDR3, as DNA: TGTGCCAGCAGCCCCGACAGGGGGTTGACAGATACGCAGTATTTT.

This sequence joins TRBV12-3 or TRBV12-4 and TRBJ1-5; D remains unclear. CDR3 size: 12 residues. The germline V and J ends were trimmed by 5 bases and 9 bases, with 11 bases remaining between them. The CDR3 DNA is TGTGCCAGCAGTACCGGTTTTCGGCCCCAGCATTTT. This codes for CASSTGFRPQHF.

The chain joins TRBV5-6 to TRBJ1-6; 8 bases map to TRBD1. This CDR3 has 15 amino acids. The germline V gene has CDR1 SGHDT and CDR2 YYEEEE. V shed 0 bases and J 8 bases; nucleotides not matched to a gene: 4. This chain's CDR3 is CASSLAGTGYSPLHF. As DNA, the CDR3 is TGTGCCAGCAGCTTGGCCGGGACAGGTTATTCACCCCTCCACTTT.

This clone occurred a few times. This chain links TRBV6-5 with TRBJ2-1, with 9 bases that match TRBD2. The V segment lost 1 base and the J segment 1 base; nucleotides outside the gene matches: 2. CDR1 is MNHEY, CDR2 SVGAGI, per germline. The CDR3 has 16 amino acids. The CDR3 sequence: CASSYLAGASYNEQFF. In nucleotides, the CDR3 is TGTGCCAGCAGTTACTTAGCGGGGGCTTCCTACAATGAGCAGTTCTTC.

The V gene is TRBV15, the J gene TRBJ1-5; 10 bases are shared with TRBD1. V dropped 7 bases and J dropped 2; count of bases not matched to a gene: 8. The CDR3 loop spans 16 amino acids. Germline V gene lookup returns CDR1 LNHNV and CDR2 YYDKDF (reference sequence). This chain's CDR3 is CATTYAGTGGNQPQHF. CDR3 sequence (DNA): TGTGCCACCACTTATGCCGGGACAGGGGGCAATCAGCCCCAGCATTTT.

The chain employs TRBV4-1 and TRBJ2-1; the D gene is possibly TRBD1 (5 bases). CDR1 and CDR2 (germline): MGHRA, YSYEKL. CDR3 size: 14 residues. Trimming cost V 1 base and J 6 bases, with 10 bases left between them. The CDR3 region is CASSQGLRGNEQFF. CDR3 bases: TGCGCCAGCAGCCAAGGTCTAAGGGGCAATGAGCAGTTCTTC.

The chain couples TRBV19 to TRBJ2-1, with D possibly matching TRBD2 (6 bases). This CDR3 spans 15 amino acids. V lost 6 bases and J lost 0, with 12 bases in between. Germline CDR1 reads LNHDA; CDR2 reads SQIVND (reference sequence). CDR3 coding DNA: TGTGCCAGTAGGGAAGACGGGAGCTCCTACAATGAGCAGTTCTTC. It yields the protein CASREDGSSYNEQFF.

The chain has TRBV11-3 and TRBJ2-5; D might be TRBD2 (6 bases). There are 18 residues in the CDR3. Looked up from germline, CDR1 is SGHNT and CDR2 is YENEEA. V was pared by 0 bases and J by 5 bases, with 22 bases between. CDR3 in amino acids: CASSLDGVWGGGEETQYF. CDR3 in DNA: TGTGCCAGCAGCTTAGATGGGGTGTGGGGCGGAGGGGAGGAGACCCAGTACTTC. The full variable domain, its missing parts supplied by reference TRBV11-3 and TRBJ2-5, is EAGVVQSPRYKIIEKKQPVAFWCNPISGHNTLYWYLQNLGQGPELLIRYENEEAVDDSQLPKDRFSAERLKGVDSTLKIQPAELGDSAVYLCASSLDGVWGGGEETQYFGPGTRLLVL.

CDR3 sequence reads: CASSLEGVGGGYTF. In nucleotides, the CDR3 is TGCGCCAGCAGCTTGGAAGGGGTCGGTGGTGGCTACACCTTC. The V call is TRBV5-1, the J call TRBJ1-2, with TRBD1 as a possible D gene (5 bases). This CDR3 has 14 residues. The V and J ends lost 0 bases and 7 bases respectively, with 13 bases between them. CDR1 is SGHRS and CDR2 is YFSETQ in the germline V gene.

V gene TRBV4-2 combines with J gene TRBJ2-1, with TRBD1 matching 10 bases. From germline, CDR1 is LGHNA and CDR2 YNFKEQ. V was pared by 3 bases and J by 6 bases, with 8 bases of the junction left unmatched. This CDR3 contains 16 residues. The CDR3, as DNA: TGTGCCAGCAGCCAGTACCGGGACAGGGGAGGCAATGAGCAGTTCTTC. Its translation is CASSQYRDRGGNEQFF.

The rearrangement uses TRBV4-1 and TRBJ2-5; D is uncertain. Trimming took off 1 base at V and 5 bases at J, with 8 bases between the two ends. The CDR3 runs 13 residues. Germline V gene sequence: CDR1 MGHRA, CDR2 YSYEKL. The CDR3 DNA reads TGCGCCAGCAGCCAAGGGCCTCTGGAGACCCAGTACTTC. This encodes CASSQGPLETQYF.

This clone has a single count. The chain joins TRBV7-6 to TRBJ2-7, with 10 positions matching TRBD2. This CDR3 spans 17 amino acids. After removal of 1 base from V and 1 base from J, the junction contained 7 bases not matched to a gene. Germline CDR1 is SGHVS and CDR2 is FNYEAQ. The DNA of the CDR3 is TGTGCCAGCAGCTTAGGGCTAGCGGGAGACGCATCCTACGAGCAGTACTTC. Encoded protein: CASSLGLAGDASYEQYF.

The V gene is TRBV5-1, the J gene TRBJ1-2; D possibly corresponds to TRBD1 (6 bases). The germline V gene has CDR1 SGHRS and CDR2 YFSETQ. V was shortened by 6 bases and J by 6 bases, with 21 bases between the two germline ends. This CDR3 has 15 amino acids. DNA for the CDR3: TGCGCCAGCAACCTCGACGGGGGGGCGCAGGATGGCTACACCTTC. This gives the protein CASNLDGGAQDGYTF.

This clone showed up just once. CDR3: CASSFQTANNYGYTF. CDR3 DNA: TGCGCCAGCAGCTTCCAGACAGCAAATAACTATGGCTACACCTTC. V and J are TRBV5-1 and TRBJ1-2; maybe TRBD1 (5 bases). Germline values: CDR1 SGHRS, CDR2 YFSETQ. Between the trimmed V and J ends, which lost 2 bases and 1 base, there was a span of 12 bases. The CDR3 spans 15 residues.

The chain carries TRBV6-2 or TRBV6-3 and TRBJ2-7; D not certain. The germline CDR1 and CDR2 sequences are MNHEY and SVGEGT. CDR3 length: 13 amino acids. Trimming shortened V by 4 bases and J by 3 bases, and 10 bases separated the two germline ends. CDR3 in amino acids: CASSLGTYYEQYF. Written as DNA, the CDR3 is TGTGCCAGCAGTTTGGGCACCTACTACGAGCAGTACTTC.

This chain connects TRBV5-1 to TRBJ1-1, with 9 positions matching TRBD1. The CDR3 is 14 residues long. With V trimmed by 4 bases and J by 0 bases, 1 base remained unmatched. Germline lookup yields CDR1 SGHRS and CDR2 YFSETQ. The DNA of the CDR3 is TGCGCCAGCAGCACAGGGGGCCTGAACACTGAAGCTTTCTTT. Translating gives CASSTGGLNTEAFF.

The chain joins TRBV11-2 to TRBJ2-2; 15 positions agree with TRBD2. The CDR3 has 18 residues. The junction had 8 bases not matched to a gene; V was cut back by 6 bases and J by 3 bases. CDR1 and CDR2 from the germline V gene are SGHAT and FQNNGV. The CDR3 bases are TGTGCCAGCAGGCCGGGACTAGCGGGGGGTGTCGACACCGGGGAGCTGTTTTTT. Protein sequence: CASRPGLAGGVDTGELFF.

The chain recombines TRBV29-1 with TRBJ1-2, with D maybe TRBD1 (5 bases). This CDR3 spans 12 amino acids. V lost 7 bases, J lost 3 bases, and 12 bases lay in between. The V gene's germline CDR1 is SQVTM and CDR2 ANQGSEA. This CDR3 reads CSADQGDYGYTF. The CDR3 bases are TGCAGCGCCGACCAAGGGGACTATGGCTACACCTTC.

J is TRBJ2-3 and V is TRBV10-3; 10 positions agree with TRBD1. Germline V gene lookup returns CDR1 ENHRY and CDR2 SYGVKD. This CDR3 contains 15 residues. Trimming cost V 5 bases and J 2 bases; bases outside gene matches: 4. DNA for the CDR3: TGTGCCATCAGTACCGGGACAGGGGTCACAGATACGCAGTATTTT. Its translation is CAISTGTGVTDTQYF.

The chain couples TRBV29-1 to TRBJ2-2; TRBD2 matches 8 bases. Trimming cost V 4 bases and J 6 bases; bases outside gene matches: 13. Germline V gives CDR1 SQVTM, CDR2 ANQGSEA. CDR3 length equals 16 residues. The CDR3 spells CSVALGVSGKSGELFF. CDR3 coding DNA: TGCAGCGTTGCTCTGGGCGTTAGCGGGAAGTCCGGGGAGCTGTTTTTT.

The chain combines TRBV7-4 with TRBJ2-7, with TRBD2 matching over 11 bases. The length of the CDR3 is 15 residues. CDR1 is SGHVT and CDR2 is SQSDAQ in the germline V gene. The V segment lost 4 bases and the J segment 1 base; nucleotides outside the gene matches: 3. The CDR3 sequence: CASSWGLAESYEQYF. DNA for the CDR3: TGTGCCAGCAGCTGGGGACTAGCGGAGTCCTACGAGCAGTACTTC.

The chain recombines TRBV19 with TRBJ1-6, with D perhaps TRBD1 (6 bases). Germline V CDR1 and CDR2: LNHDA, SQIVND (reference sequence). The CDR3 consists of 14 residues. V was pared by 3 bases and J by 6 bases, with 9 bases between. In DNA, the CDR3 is TGTGCCAGTAGTATGGGAGGGGGTAATTCACCCCTCCACTTT. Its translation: CASSMGGGNSPLHF.

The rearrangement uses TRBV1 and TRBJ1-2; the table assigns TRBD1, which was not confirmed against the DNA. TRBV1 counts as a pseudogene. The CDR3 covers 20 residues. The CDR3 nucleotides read TGCACCAGCAGCCAAGATCATAGGGGCCCAGGGACAGGGCTGAGCTATGGCTACACCTTC. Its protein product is CTSSQDHRGPGTGLSYGYTF.